This T cell receptor (beta chain) was documented in a study of blood T cells in healthy people across ages. A second about 6 to 12 cycle PCR used barcoded and J-beta primers. TCRdb itself ran the 5' RACE reads through MiXCR, one entry per CDR3 protein. Found here are about 750,000 distinct CDR3 sequences, about 53% of them singletons; the top ten hold under 50%. This CDR3 is built from 15 residues. V lost 0 bases, J lost 5 bases, and 15 bases lay in between. Looked up from germline, CDR1 is SGHRS and CDR2 is YFSETQ. Sequencing was carried out using blood. The sequence came from a man at least 80 years old in good health. This chain links TRBV5-1 with TRBJ2-7, with D tentatively TRBD1 (6 bases). The CDR3, as DNA: TGCGCCAGCAGCTTGGGTGGGGGCTTGATCAACGAGCAGTACTTC. This encodes CASSLGGGLINEQYF.